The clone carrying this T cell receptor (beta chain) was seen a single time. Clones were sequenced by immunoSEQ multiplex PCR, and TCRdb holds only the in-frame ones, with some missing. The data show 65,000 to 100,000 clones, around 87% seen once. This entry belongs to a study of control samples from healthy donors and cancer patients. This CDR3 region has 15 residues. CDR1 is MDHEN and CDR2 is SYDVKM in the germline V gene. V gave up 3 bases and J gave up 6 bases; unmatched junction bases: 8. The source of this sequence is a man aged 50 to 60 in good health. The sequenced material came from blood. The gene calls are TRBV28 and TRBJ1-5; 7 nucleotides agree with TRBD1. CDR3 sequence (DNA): TGTGCCAGCAGTTTTTTAGGGGGCGCCGGTCAGCCCCAGCATTTT. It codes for CASSFLGGAGQPQHF.